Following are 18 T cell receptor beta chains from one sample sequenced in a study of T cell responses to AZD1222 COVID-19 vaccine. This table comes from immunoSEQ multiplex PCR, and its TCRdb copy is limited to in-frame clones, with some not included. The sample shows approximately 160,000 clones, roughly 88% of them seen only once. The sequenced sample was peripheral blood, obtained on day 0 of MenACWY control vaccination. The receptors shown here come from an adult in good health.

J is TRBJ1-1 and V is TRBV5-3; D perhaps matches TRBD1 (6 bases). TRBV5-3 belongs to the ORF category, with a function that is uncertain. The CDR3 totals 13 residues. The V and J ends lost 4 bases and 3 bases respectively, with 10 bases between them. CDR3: CARSNAGDTEAFF. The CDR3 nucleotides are TGTGCCAGAAGCAATGCAGGGGACACTGAAGCTTTCTTT.

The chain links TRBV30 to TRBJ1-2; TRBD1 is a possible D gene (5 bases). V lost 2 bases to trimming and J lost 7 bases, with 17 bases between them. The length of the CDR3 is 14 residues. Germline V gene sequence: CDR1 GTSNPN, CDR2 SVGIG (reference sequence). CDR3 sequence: CAWSIYGGFSGYTF. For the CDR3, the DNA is TGTGCCTGGAGTATTTACGGGGGGTTTAGTGGCTACACCTTC. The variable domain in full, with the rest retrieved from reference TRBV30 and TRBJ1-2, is SQTIHQWPATLVQPVGSPLSLECTVEGTSNPNLYWYRQAAGRGLQLLFYSVGIGQISSEVPQNLSASRPQDRQFILSSKKLLLSDSGFYLCAWSIYGGFSGYTFGSGTRLTVV.

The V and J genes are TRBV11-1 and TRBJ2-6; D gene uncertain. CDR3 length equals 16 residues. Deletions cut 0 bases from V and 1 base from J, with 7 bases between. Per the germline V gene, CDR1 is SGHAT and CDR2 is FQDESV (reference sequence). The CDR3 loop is CASSLAGSSGANVLTF. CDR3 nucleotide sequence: TGTGCCAGCAGCTTAGCGGGTTCATCTGGGGCCAACGTCCTGACTTTC.

The CDR3 nucleotides are TGTGCCAGCAGCAAAAAAAGCCCGACAGGGGTCACTGAAGCTTTCTTT. Translated, it gives CASSKKSPTGVTEAFF. The chain carries TRBV21-1 and TRBJ1-1; TRBD1 reflects the table's D call only, with no check against the DNA. TRBV21-1 is annotated as a pseudogene. This CDR3 comprises 16 residues.

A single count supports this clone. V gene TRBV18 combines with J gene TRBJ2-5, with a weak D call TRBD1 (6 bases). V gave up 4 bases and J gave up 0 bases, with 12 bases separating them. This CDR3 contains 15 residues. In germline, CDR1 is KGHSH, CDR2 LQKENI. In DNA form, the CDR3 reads TGTGCCAGCTCACGGACAGCCTCCTACCAAGAGACCCAGTACTTC. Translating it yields CASSRTASYQETQYF. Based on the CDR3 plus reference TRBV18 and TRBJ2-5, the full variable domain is NAGVMQNPRHLVRRRGQEARLRCSPMKGHSHVYWYRQLPEEGLKFMVYLQKENIIDESGMPKERFSAEFPKEGPSILRIQQVVRGDSAAYFCASSRTASYQETQYFGPGTRLLVL.

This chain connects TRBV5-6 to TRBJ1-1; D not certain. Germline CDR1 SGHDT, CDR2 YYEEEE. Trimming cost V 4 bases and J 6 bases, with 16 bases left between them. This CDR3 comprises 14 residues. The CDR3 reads CASSPWTSPSEAFF. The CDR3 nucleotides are TGTGCCAGCAGCCCTTGGACTAGCCCGTCTGAAGCTTTCTTT.

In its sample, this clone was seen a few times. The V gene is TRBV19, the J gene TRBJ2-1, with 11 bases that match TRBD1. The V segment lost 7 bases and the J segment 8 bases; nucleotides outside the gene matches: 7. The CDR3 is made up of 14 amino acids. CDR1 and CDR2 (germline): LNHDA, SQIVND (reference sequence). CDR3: CASMDRGQMDEQFF. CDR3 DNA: TGTGCCAGTATGGACAGGGGGCAGATGGATGAGCAGTTCTTC.

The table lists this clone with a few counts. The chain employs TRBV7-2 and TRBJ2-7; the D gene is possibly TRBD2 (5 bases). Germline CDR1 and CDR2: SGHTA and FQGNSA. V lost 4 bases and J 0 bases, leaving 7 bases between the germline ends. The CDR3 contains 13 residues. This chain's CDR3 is CASSSRGSYEQYF. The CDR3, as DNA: TGTGCCAGCAGCTCCCGGGGCTCCTACGAGCAGTACTTC.

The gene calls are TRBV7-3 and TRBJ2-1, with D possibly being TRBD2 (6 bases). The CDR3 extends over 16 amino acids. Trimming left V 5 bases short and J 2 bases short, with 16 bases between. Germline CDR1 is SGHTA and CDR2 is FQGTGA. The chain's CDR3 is CASSPLGPGAYNEQFF. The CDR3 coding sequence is TGTGCCAGCAGCCCTTTGGGGCCGGGGGCCTACAATGAGCAGTTCTTC.

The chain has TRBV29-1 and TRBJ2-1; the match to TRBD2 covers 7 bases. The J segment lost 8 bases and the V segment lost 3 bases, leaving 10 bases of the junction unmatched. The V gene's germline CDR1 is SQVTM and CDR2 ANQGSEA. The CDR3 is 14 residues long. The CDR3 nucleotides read TGCAGCGTTGACATTGGCCGACGGGGGGATGAGCAGTTCTTC. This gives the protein CSVDIGRRGDEQFF.

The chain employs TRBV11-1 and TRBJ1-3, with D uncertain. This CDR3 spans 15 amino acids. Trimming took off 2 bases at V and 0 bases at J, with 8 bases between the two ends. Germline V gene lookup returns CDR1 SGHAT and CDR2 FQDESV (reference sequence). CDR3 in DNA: TGTGCCAGCAGCTTATCGGCCAGCTCTGGAAACACCATATATTTT. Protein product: CASSLSASSGNTIYF. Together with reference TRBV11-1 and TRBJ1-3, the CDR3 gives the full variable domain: EAEVAQSPRYKITEKSQAVAFWCDPISGHATLYWYRQILGQGPELLVQFQDESVVDDSQLPKDRFSAERLKGVDSTLKIQPAELGDSAMYLCASSLSASSGNTIYFGEGSWLTVV.

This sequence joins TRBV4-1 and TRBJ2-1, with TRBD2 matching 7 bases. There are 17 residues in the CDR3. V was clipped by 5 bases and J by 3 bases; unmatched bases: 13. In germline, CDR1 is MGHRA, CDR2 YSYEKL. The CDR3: CASSNGVAGRGYNEQFF. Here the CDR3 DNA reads TGCGCCAGCAGCAACGGTGTCGCGGGGAGGGGCTACAATGAGCAGTTCTTC.

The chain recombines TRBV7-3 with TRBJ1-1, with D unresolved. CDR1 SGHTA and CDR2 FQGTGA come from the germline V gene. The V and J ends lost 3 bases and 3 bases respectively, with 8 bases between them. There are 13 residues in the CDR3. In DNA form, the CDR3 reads TGTGCCAGCAGCTTCCTAAGGGACACTGAAGCTTTCTTT. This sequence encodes CASSFLRDTEAFF.

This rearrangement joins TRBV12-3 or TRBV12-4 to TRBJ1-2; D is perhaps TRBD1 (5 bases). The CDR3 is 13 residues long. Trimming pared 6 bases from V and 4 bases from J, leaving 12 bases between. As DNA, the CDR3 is TGTGCCAGCAGCCCTGGGACTGTCTATGGCTACACCTTC. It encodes CASSPGTVYGYTF.

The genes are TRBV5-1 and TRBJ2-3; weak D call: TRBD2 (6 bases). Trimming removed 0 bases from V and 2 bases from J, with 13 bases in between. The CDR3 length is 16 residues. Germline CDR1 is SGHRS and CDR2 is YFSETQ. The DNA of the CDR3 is TGCGCCAGCAGCTTGGGGGCGGGATTCGACACAGATACGCAGTATTTT. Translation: CASSLGAGFDTDTQYF. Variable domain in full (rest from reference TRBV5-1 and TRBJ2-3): KAGVTQTPRYLIKTRGQQVTLSCSPISGHRSVSWYQQTPGQGLQFLFEYFSETQRNKGNFPGRFSGRQFSNSRSEMNVSTLELGDSALYLCASSLGAGFDTDTQYFGPGTRLTVL.

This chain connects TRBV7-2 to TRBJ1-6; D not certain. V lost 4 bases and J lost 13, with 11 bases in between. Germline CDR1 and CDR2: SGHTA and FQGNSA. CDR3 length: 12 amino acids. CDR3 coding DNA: TGTGCCAGCAGCTCCACCCTACCCCCCCTCCACTTT. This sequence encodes CASSSTLPPLHF.

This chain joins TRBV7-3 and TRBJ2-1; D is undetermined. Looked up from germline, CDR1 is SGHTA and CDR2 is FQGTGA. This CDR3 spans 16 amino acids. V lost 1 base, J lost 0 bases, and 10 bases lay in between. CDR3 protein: CASSLMGSDSYNEQFF. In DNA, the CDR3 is TGTGCCAGCAGCTTAATGGGGTCTGACTCCTACAATGAGCAGTTCTTC.

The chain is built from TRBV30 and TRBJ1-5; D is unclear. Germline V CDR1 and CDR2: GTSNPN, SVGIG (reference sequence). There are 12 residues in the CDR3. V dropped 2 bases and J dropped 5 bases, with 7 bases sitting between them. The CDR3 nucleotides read TGTGCCTGGAGTACCTTCCATCAGCCCCAGCATTTT. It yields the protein CAWSTFHQPQHF.